The entry below gives a single T cell receptor beta chain sequence along with its context. The sample comes from a study of blood T cell repertoires in COVID-19. Across the study: COVID-19 samples, acute and convalescent, were from the United States, Italy and Spain. T cells, B-cell-depleted T cells, or PBMCs provided the cDNA or gDNA that served as material.

The germline V and J ends were trimmed by 6 bases and 10 bases, with 13 bases remaining between them. The CDR3 has 12 amino acids. CDR1 is MGHDK, CDR2 SYGVNS, per germline. Original processing methods: From reference gene primer amplification, estimates of nucleated cell counts were derived. Profiled with immunoSEQ multiplex PCR; TCRdb holds only in-frame clones, not every one. The DNA gave D and trimming, while V, J and clone size come from that table. Of fewer than 180,000 clones listed, around 87% are singletons. The receptor was derived from a woman aged 55 to 70 with active or convalescent COVID-19. The chain employs TRBV25-1 and TRBJ2-1; D perhaps matches TRBD2 (6 bases). Source material: peripheral blood. CDR3: CASRRGLGEQFF. CDR3 bases: TGTGCCAGCAGAAGGGGACTCGGCGAGCAGTTCTTC.